The sequence of this TCR beta chain was determined in a study of cytomegalovirus exposure and HLA in healthy donors. The study's findings and limits: Later findings reportedly placed an Asian-associated ancestry cluster below the approximately 650-donor mean for N-insertions. Per a later analysis, HLA-associated TCR beta chains showed more clonal expansion than other, equally common TCR beta chains.

It was with 60 Vbeta and 13 Jbeta primers that the PCR ran. Assay used: immunoSEQ multiplex PCR; TCRdb lists only in-frame clones, some missing. The data hold some 190,000 clones, with around 83% observed a single time. Germline assignment: CDR1 SGHAT and CDR2 FQNNGV. V shed 8 bases and J shed 0 bases, with 13 bases lying between them. The CDR3 runs 14 residues. In regard to this clone: No antigen is known for it.

The TCR was taken from a man between 35 and 55 years old in good health and CMV-seropositive. Sequencing was performed on PBMCs. The gene calls are TRBV11-2 and TRBJ1-1; a possible D gene is TRBD1 (5 bases). CDR3 nucleotides: TGTGCCAGCGATATCACAGGAATGAACACTGAAGCTTTCTTT. Encoded protein: CASDITGMNTEAFF.